These 24 T cell receptor beta chains were all obtained from the same sample, sequenced in a study of PD-1 blockade in mismatch repair-deficient tumors. What these receptors recognize is not known. Here immunoSEQ multiplex PCR was the method, and the copy in TCRdb shows in-frame clones only, minus some. The sample yields approximately 9,000 clones, about 89% seen once. Time point denoted: approximately eleven-day in vitro stimulation with candidate neoantigen peptide 3. The sample was cells cultured in vitro, taken from a patient treated with pembrolizumab. All receptors derive from an adult with mismatch repair-deficient cancer.

V and J are TRBV5-1 and TRBJ2-3; 13 bases are a match to TRBD2. Per the germline V gene, CDR1 is SGHRS and CDR2 is YFSETQ. V gave up 2 bases and J gave up 6 bases; unmatched junction bases: 6. This CDR3 has 16 amino acids. The CDR3 coding sequence is TGCGCCAGCAGCTTCTCCGGGACTAGCGGGGCGGATACGCAGTATTTT. Its translation: CASSFSGTSGADTQYF.

V is TRBV28 and J is TRBJ2-3; 7 bases align to TRBD1. The CDR3 contains 16 residues. The germline V gene encodes CDR1 MDHEN and CDR2 SYDVKM. With 4 bases clipped from V and 2 bases from J, the junction kept 9 bases outside the gene matches. Here the CDR3 reads CASSSIGGPLTDTQYF. In nucleotides, the CDR3 is TGTGCCAGCAGTTCCATAGGGGGCCCCCTCACAGATACGCAGTATTTT.

DNA for the CDR3: TGTGCCAGCAGCTCCCACGCGGGGAATGAGCAGTTCTTC. This codes for CASSSHAGNEQFF. The genes are TRBV7-8 and TRBJ2-1, with TRBD2 as a possible D gene (6 bases). Trimming took off 4 bases at V and 7 bases at J, with 11 bases between the two ends. This CDR3 comprises 13 residues. Germline CDR1 SGHVS, CDR2 FQNEAQ.

The chain has TRBV7-9 and TRBJ2-2; D not resolved. The CDR3 is 13 residues long. Trimming pared 1 base from V and 6 bases from J, leaving 6 bases between. Germline V lookup: CDR1 SEHNR, CDR2 FQNEAQ (reference sequence). This CDR3 is CASSLERAGELFF. The CDR3 nucleotides are TGTGCCAGCAGCTTAGAAAGGGCCGGGGAGCTGTTTTTT.

The rearrangement uses TRBV27 and TRBJ2-7; a weak D match, TRBD2 (6 bases). From germline, CDR1 is MNHEY and CDR2 SMNVEV (reference sequence). V shed 5 bases and J shed 5 bases, with 16 bases lying between them. The CDR3 is 14 amino acids. The chain's CDR3 is CASSLAGTANEQYF. The CDR3 coding sequence is TGTGCCAGCAGTCTCGCCGGGACTGCTAACGAGCAGTACTTC.

V usage is TRBV5-1 and J usage is TRBJ2-6; 8 bases line up with TRBD1. The CDR3 has 15 residues. Germline values: CDR1 SGHRS, CDR2 YFSETQ. Trimming removed 4 bases from V and 2 bases from J; junction bases left unmatched: 2. CDR3 nucleotide sequence: TGCGCCAGCAGCCTACAGGGGGCTGGGGCCAACGTCCTGACTTTC. Encoded protein: CASSLQGAGANVLTF.

Points on this clone: In the same sample, other DNA sequences code for this CDR3. V and J are TRBV19 and TRBJ2-1; D is undetermined. This CDR3 is built from 15 residues. V was trimmed by 1 base and J by 0 bases, leaving 7 bases between them. The germline V gene has CDR1 LNHDA and CDR2 SQIVND (reference sequence). The CDR3 nucleotides are TGTGCCAGTAGTATAGGCTCAGGCTCCTACAATGAGCAGTTCTTC. This encodes CASSIGSGSYNEQFF.

This chain links TRBV19 with TRBJ2-3, with 8 bases fitting TRBD1. The CDR3 is made up of 14 amino acids. V shed 9 bases, J shed 2 bases, and the junction held 7 bases outside the gene matches. Germline CDR1 and CDR2: LNHDA and SQIVND (reference sequence). The CDR3 nucleotides read TGTGCCAGAGGACAGGGTAGGGTCACAGATACGCAGTATTTT. This codes for CARGQGRVTDTQYF.

The V and J genes are TRBV2 and TRBJ1-5; tentatively, D is TRBD1 (5 bases). This CDR3 has 14 residues. V dropped 3 bases and J dropped 6 bases, with 12 bases sitting between them. Germline values: CDR1 SNHLY, CDR2 FYNNEI. The CDR3 region has the DNA TGTGCCAGCAGTGACCAGGGTAGCGGTCAGCCCCAGCATTTT. This sequence encodes CASSDQGSGQPQHF.

The J gene is TRBJ2-7, the V gene TRBV7-3, with 13 bases matching TRBD2. The CDR3 has 15 amino acids. The V and J ends lost 4 bases and 3 bases, in that order; junction bases with no gene match: 3. Germline V lookup: CDR1 SGHTA, CDR2 FQGTGA. The CDR3 region has the DNA TGTGCCAGCAGCTCCGGGACTAGCGGGAACTACGAGCAGTACTTC. Its protein is CASSSGTSGNYEQYF. Supplemented by reference TRBV7-3 and TRBJ2-7, the full variable domain reads GAGVSQTPSNKVTEKGKYVELRCDPISGHTALYWYRQSLGQGPEFLIYFQGTGAADDSGLPNDRFFAVRPEGSVSTLKIQRTERGDSAVYLCASSSGTSGNYEQYFGPGTRLTVT.

This chain joins TRBV27 and TRBJ2-7; D possibly matches TRBD1 or TRBD2 (5 bases each). The CDR3 runs to 13 residues. The V and J ends lost 5 bases and 4 bases respectively, with 12 bases between them. Per germline, CDR1 MNHEY and CDR2 SMNVEV (reference sequence). The CDR3 nucleotides are TGTGCCAGCAGTCCGGGACGGAGTTACGAGCAGTACTTC. Translation gives CASSPGRSYEQYF.

The chain links TRBV19 to TRBJ1-4; D may be TRBD1 (5 bases). The germline V gene encodes CDR1 LNHDA and CDR2 SQIVND (reference sequence). CDR3 length: 15 residues. Trimming took 4 bases from V and 8 from J, leaving 17 bases between them. The chain's CDR3 is CASSKIDKAGEKLFF. CDR3 DNA sequence: TGTGCCAGTAGTAAGATCGACAAGGCAGGGGAAAAACTGTTTTTT.

The chain combines TRBV9 with TRBJ2-1; the match to TRBD2 covers 9 bases. The CDR3 runs to 16 residues. Germline-derived CDR1 and CDR2 are SGDLS and YYNGEE. V lost 7 bases, J lost 7 bases, and 15 bases stayed unmatched. CDR3 DNA sequence: TGTGCCAGCGGCTTGGGGCTAGCGGGAATTCGGAATGAGCAGTTCTTC. It translates to CASGLGLAGIRNEQFF.

This rearrangement joins TRBV18 to TRBJ1-1; D is undetermined. V was cut by 0 bases and J by 1 base, with 3 bases left in between. Looked up from germline, CDR1 is KGHSH and CDR2 is LQKENI. This CDR3 region has 13 residues. CDR3 DNA sequence: TGTGCCAGCTCACCACCGGAGAACACTGAAGCTTTCTTT. The encoded protein is CASSPPENTEAFF.

The chain combines TRBV18 with TRBJ2-5; either TRBD1 or TRBD2 may fit D (5 bases each). Trimming took 2 bases from V and 11 from J, leaving 15 bases between them. The CDR3 runs to 13 residues. In germline, CDR1 is KGHSH, CDR2 LQKENI. The CDR3 sequence is CASSPGTGWEQYF. DNA of the CDR3: TGTGCCAGCTCACCAGGTACAGGATGGGAGCAGTACTTC.

In DNA, the CDR3 is TGTGCCAGCAGTTTCTCTCTCGCTTACAGGAAGGATCAGCCCCAGCATTTT. Its translation: CASSFSLAYRKDQPQHF. The rearrangement joins TRBV28 to TRBJ1-5, with TRBD1 as a possible D gene (5 bases). CDR3 size: 17 residues. CDR1 is MDHEN, CDR2 SYDVKM, per germline. Trimming shortened V by 3 bases and J by 5 bases, and 20 bases separated the two germline ends.

The rearrangement links TRBV6-1 to TRBJ1-4; the D gene is possibly TRBD1 (5 bases). With 2 bases removed from V and 8 bases from J, the gap between germline ends came to 15 bases. Germline V gene lookup returns CDR1 MNHNS and CDR2 SASEGT. CDR3 size: 15 residues. The CDR3 here is CASSERRVGVEKLFF. The CDR3 nucleotides read TGTGCCAGCAGTGAAAGGAGGGTGGGGGTCGAAAAACTGTTTTTT.

Here the CDR3 reads CASRAGTENQPQHF. CDR3 DNA sequence: TGTGCCAGCAGGGCGGGGACGGAGAATCAGCCCCAGCATTTT. The rearrangement links TRBV6-6 to TRBJ1-5, with D possibly being TRBD1 (5 bases). The germline V gene encodes CDR1 MNHNY and CDR2 SVGAGI (reference sequence). The CDR3 is 14 residues long. With 6 bases removed from V and 4 bases from J, the gap between germline ends came to 13 bases.

This chain uses TRBV30 with TRBJ1-1; no reliable D call. Germline V lookup: CDR1 GTSNPN, CDR2 SVGIG (reference sequence). This CDR3 region has 13 residues. With 3 bases removed from V and 3 bases from J, the gap between germline ends came to 11 bases. CDR3 amino acids: CAWRRGRYTEAFF. Here the CDR3 DNA reads TGTGCCTGGAGGCGCGGGAGGTACACTGAAGCTTTCTTT.

V usage is TRBV18 and J usage is TRBJ2-1, with TRBD2 as a possible D gene (6 bases). The CDR3 runs to 17 residues. The ends were cut back, 5 bases at V and 7 bases at J, with 24 bases in the middle. CDR1 is KGHSH and CDR2 is LQKENI in the germline V gene. The CDR3 loop reads CASSTFLKESSGNEQFF. In DNA, the CDR3 is TGTGCCAGCTCAACATTCCTTAAAGAGAGTAGCGGTAATGAGCAGTTCTTC.

The chain joins TRBV10-3 to TRBJ2-7; TRBD1 agrees at 9 bases. CDR1 and CDR2 (germline): ENHRY, SYGVKD. The CDR3 is 18 amino acids. V lost 10 bases to trimming and J lost 2 bases; unmatched junction nucleotides: 21. CDR3: CATPARDRAIYPTYEQYF. Written as DNA, the CDR3 is TGTGCCACTCCGGCCCGGGACAGGGCCATCTACCCCACCTACGAGCAGTACTTC.

This chain connects TRBV27 to TRBJ2-5; D is unresolved. Germline CDR1 is MNHEY and CDR2 is SMNVEV (reference sequence). This CDR3 has 13 amino acids. V shed 2 bases and J shed 5 bases, with 9 bases lying between them. CDR3 residues: CASSLKEQETQYF. The CDR3 DNA follows: TGTGCCAGCAGTTTAAAGGAGCAGGAGACCCAGTACTTC.

This chain links TRBV9 with TRBJ1-1; 7 nucleotides align to TRBD1. The V gene end was trimmed by 2 bases and the J gene end by 7 bases; junction bases not matched to a gene: 2. This CDR3 is 12 amino acids long. CDR1 is SGDLS, CDR2 YYNGEE, per germline. The CDR3 protein is CASSVQGGEAFF. The CDR3 DNA reads as TGTGCCAGCAGCGTGCAGGGGGGTGAAGCTTTCTTT.

This chain links TRBV5-1 with TRBJ2-1; 12 bases are a match to TRBD2. V lost 7 bases and J lost 0; bases outside the gene matches: 14. CDR1 is SGHRS and CDR2 is YFSETQ in the germline V gene. This CDR3 is 19 amino acids long. The CDR3 here is CASSKTSGSVLSSYNEQFF. Written as DNA, the CDR3 is TGCGCCAGCTCGAAGACTAGCGGGAGCGTCCTCAGCTCCTACAATGAGCAGTTCTTC. Full variable domain (remainder filled in from reference TRBV5-1 and TRBJ2-1): KAGVTQTPRYLIKTRGQQVTLSCSPISGHRSVSWYQQTPGQGLQFLFEYFSETQRNKGNFPGRFSGRQFSNSRSEMNVSTLELGDSALYLCASSKTSGSVLSSYNEQFFGPGTRLTVL.